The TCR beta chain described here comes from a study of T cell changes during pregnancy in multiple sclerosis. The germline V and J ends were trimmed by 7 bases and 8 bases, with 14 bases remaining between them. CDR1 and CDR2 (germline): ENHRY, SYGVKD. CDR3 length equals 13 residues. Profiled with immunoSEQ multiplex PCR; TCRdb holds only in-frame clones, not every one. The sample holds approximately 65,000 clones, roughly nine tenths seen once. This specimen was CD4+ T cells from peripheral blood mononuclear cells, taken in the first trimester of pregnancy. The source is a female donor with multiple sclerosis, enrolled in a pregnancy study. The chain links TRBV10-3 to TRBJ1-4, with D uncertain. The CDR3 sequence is CAITPDLGEKLFF. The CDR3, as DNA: TGTGCCATCACCCCGGACTTAGGGGAAAAACTGTTTTTT.